Shown below are 16 T cell receptor beta chains from a single sample sequenced in a study of cytomegalovirus exposure and HLA in healthy donors. The study ran its PCR with 60 Vbeta and 13 Jbeta primers. Method: immunoSEQ multiplex PCR; TCRdb's copy keeps in-frame clones and lacks some. Of over 95,000 clones in the sample, around three quarters were seen once. Sequenced input: PBMCs. The receptor set was obtained from a man aged 40-50 years in good health and CMV-seronegative.

The rearrangement joins TRBV6-5 to TRBJ1-1, with 9 bases matching TRBD1. Trimming at V came to 4 bases and at J to 3 bases, leaving 9 bases not matched to a gene. The V gene's germline CDR1 is MNHEY and CDR2 SVGAGI. CDR3 length equals 16 residues. In DNA, the CDR3 is TGTGCCAGCAGTTTTCACAGGGGGCCTTCGGACACTGAAGCTTTCTTT. The encoded protein is CASSFHRGPSDTEAFF.

This clone was picked up a small number of times. This sequence joins TRBV7-6 and TRBJ2-5, with 7 nucleotides matching TRBD1. The J call is uncertain, as TRBJ2-7 better fits the DNA end. This CDR3 has 13 residues. The germline CDR1 and CDR2 sequences are SGHVS and FNYEAQ. The CDR3 protein is CASTDRVGYEQYF. CDR3 coding DNA: TGTGCCAGTACCGACAGGGTGGGCTACGAGCAGTACTTC.

V and J are TRBV30 and TRBJ1-1; D is uncertain. V was pared by 8 bases and J by 3 bases, with 16 bases between. CDR3 size: 13 residues. From germline, CDR1 is GTSNPN and CDR2 SVGIG (reference sequence). CDR3 amino acids: CAGSLSQYTEAFF. The CDR3 DNA reads as TGTGCCGGTTCGCTGTCTCAGTACACTGAAGCTTTCTTT. Filled out from reference TRBV30 and TRBJ1-1, the complete variable domain reads SQTIHQWPATLVQPVGSPLSLECTVEGTSNPNLYWYRQAAGRGLQLLFYSVGIGQISSEVPQNLSASRPQDRQFILSSKKLLLSDSGFYLCAGSLSQYTEAFFGQGTRLTVV.

The CDR3 DNA is TGTGCCAGCAGCAAAAAGGAGGACAGTTCGGGCTACGAGCAGTACTTC. Encoded protein: CASSKKEDSSGYEQYF. This chain uses TRBV21-1 with TRBJ2-5; the table's TRBD1 call for D was not verified on the DNA. The tail of the sequence fits TRBJ2-7 better, so the J call may be wrong. TRBV21-1 corresponds to a pseudogene. This CDR3 contains 16 residues.

V gene TRBV4-3 combines with J gene TRBJ2-5; TRBD2 matches 12 bases. The junction had 7 bases not matched to a gene; V was cut back by 0 bases and J by 5 bases. Germline assignment: CDR1 LGHNA and CDR2 YSLEER. This CDR3 is built from 17 residues. The CDR3 DNA is TGCGCCAGCAGCCAAGAACTAGCGGGGGGACCGGGGGAGACCCAGTACTTC. Its protein is CASSQELAGGPGETQYF.

V and J are TRBV18 and TRBJ2-7; 8 bases agree with TRBD1. The germline CDR1 and CDR2 sequences are KGHSH and LQKENI. Trimming at V came to 2 bases and at J to 4 bases, leaving 13 bases not matched to a gene. The CDR3 is made up of 17 amino acids. CDR3 in amino acids: CASSPSGGSGGAYEQYF. The CDR3 nucleotides are TGTGCCAGCTCACCATCCGGCGGTTCAGGGGGCGCGTACGAGCAGTACTTC.

The chain joins TRBV7-6 to TRBJ1-1; a weak D match, TRBD1 (5 bases). Trimming shortened V by 2 bases and J by 7 bases, and 11 bases separated the two germline ends. The CDR3 loop spans 13 amino acids. Germline V gene lookup returns CDR1 SGHVS and CDR2 FNYEAQ. This CDR3 reads CASSLSPQGEAFF. The CDR3 DNA reads as TGTGCCAGCAGCTTATCACCCCAGGGTGAAGCTTTCTTT.

The chain employs TRBV27 and TRBJ2-2, with 13 nucleotides matching TRBD2. CDR1 is MNHEY, CDR2 SMNVEV, per germline (reference sequence). The ends lost 10 bases at V and 4 bases at J; junction bases unmatched: 9. The CDR3 totals 16 residues. The CDR3 sequence is CAIRTSGRAGTGELFF. Written as DNA, the CDR3 is TGTGCCATCCGTACTAGCGGGAGGGCCGGCACCGGGGAGCTGTTTTTT.

On this clone itself: At one boundary the junction diverges from the germline segment, which might be a read error. The rearrangement links TRBV7-9 to TRBJ1-6; D is perhaps TRBD1 (5 bases). CDR1 SEHNR and CDR2 FQNEAQ come from the germline V gene (reference sequence). The CDR3 totals 17 residues. In DNA, the CDR3 is TGTTCCAGCAGCCACCCCCCAGGGCAGATATCTAATTCACCCCTCCACTTT. Translating gives CSSSHPPGQISNSPLHF.

This clone was counted only a few times. In DNA form, the CDR3 reads TGTGCCAGCAGGGGCCCGGGGGGTTCCTACAATGAGCAGTTCTTC. It specifies CASRGPGGSYNEQFF. The J gene is TRBJ2-1, the V gene TRBV25-1, with 7 bases fitting TRBD2. J lost 1 base, V lost 6 bases, and 6 bases had no gene match. CDR1 is MGHDK, CDR2 SYGVNS, per germline. CDR3 size: 15 residues.

The chain is built from TRBV7-2 and TRBJ2-3; TRBD2 aligns across 11 bases. From germline, CDR1 is SGHTA and CDR2 FQGNSA. Trimming took 2 bases from V and 6 from J; bases not matched to a gene: 10. The CDR3 covers 17 residues. The CDR3 region has the DNA TGTGCCAGCAGCTTACCAACTAGCGGGGGTCTTTTTGATACGCAGTATTTT. This codes for CASSLPTSGGLFDTQYF.

This chain links TRBV5-5 with TRBJ1-2; the D is unclear. Germline values: CDR1 SGHKS, CDR2 YYEKEE (reference sequence). The V end lost 4 bases, the J end lost 4 bases, and 8 bases lay between the germline ends. The CDR3 has 12 residues. This CDR3 is CASSRDTYGYTF. The DNA for the CDR3 is TGTGCCAGCAGCCGTGACACCTATGGCTACACCTTC.

The chain couples TRBV28 to TRBJ1-2, with 7 bases lining up with TRBD1. This CDR3 spans 14 amino acids. The germline gives CDR1 MDHEN, CDR2 SYDVKM. The V and J ends lost 8 bases and 8 bases, in that order; junction bases with no gene match: 14. CDR3 DNA: TGTGCCAGCCTATTAAGGCAGGGGGGAAGCGGCTACACCTTC. Protein product: CASLLRQGGSGYTF.

The sample holds one count of this clone. DNA for the CDR3: TGTGCCAGCAGACGACAGGGGACAGATACGCAGTATTTT. Amino acid sequence: CASRRQGTDTQYF. V is TRBV11-2 and J is TRBJ2-3; 8 bases line up with TRBD1. This CDR3 is 13 amino acids long. Unmatched junction bases numbered 2, after V lost 6 bases and J lost 3 bases. CDR1 is SGHAT, CDR2 FQNNGV, per germline. The full variable domain, its missing parts supplied by reference TRBV11-2 and TRBJ2-3, is EAGVAQSPRYKIIEKRQSVAFWCNPISGHATLYWYQQILGQGPKLLIQFQNNGVVDDSQLPKDRFSAERLKGVDSTLKIQPAKLEDSAVYLCASRRQGTDTQYFGPGTRLTVL.

This rearrangement joins TRBV14 to TRBJ2-5; possible D gene TRBD2, 5 bases. The DNA end is a closer match to TRBJ2-7, so the J assignment may be wrong. CDR3 size: 15 residues. The germline V gene encodes CDR1 SGHDN and CDR2 FVKESK. CDR3 sequence reads: CASSQGLGSPYEQYF. DNA for the CDR3: TGTGCCAGCAGCCAAGGATTGGGGAGTCCTTACGAGCAGTACTTC.

The chain is built from TRBV4-1 and TRBJ1-2; 11 bases match TRBD1. Germline V CDR1 and CDR2: MGHRA, YSYEKL. This CDR3 contains 19 residues. The V gene end was trimmed by 2 bases and the J gene end by 0 bases; junction bases not matched to a gene: 11. The DNA for the CDR3 is TGCGCCAGCAGCCAACTATTCTCCGGGACAGGGGGGCCTAACTATGGCTACACCTTC. Protein: CASSQLFSGTGGPNYGYTF.